The entry that follows covers one T cell receptor beta chain sequence. One end of the junction fails to match germline, which may point to a read error. The germline V gene has CDR1 GTSNPN and CDR2 SVGIG (reference sequence). This CDR3 contains 13 residues. MiXCR, run by TCRdb on the 5' RACE reads, gives a single entry per CDR3 protein. The profile shows 450,000 to 500,000 distinct CDR3 sequences, around an eighth of them singletons. This entry is derived from a study of identical twins. These data were likewise used in another study, on yellow fever vaccine responses in identical twins.

The sequencing sample was made of CD4+ T cells sorted from blood. The TCR was taken from a woman aged 18-29 years in good health. The J gene is TRBJ2-1, the V gene TRBV30; 9 bases map to TRBD1. CDR3 nucleotides: TGTGCCTACTACAGGGGGCAATACAGTGAGCAGTTCTTC. It encodes CAYYRGQYSEQFF.